This T cell receptor beta chain comes out of a study of T-cell memory formation after mild COVID-19. TCRdb analysed the 5' RACE reads with MiXCR anew, one entry per CDR3 protein. Of 90,000 to 120,000 distinct CDR3 sequences listed, approximately 10% are singletons. Notes on this clonotype: The antigen is not known.

General study findings and limits: Some SARS-CoV-2-responding clones were already detected in memory before infection.

Trimming took 5 bases from V and 1 from J, leaving 8 bases between them. The germline gives CDR1 MNHEY, CDR2 SVGAGI. The CDR3 length is 13 residues. The receptor was derived from a man aged 18 to 30 who had mild COVID-19 (a few samples of this study predate the infection). Cell type and time point are not known. The material sequenced was PBMCs or a T cell subset sorted from them (not recorded which). V usage is TRBV6-5 and J usage is TRBJ1-1; D gene uncertain. The CDR3 DNA is TGTGCCAGCAGTGCCGGCCCGAACACTGAAGCTTTCTTT. It yields the protein CASSAGPNTEAFF.